The 22 T cell receptor beta chains reported below all come from one sample, sequenced in a study of CD8+ T cells in alopecia areata. Noted treatment: oral pan-JAK inhibitor, 5-10 mg twice daily. Reverse transcription of extracted RNA yielded cDNA, which provided the sequencing template. Clones were sequenced by immunoSEQ multiplex PCR, and TCRdb holds only the in-frame ones, with some missing. The sample contains 130,000 or so clones, 60% to 65% of which appear only once. Sample: CD4+ T cells sorted from blood, taken at week 4, from a patient treated with tofacitinib. These receptors were collected from a human donor with alopecia areata.

This chain connects TRBV20-1 to TRBJ1-2; D remains unclear. V was trimmed by 1 base and J by 2 bases, leaving 2 bases between them. CDR1 and CDR2 (germline): DFQATT, SNEGSKA (reference sequence). The CDR3 runs to 11 residues. The CDR3 loop reads CSARVNYGYTF. CDR3 nucleotides: TGCAGTGCTAGAGTCAACTATGGCTACACCTTC.

The chain uses TRBV7-2 and TRBJ2-5, with D maybe TRBD2 (5 bases). Germline-derived CDR1 and CDR2 are SGHTA and FQGNSA. This CDR3 contains 12 residues. Trimming removed 5 bases at V and 5 bases at J, with 9 bases between. The CDR3: CASSPPGETQYF. The CDR3 region has the DNA TGTGCCAGCAGCCCGCCGGGGGAGACCCAGTACTTC.

V gene TRBV14 combines with J gene TRBJ2-7, with 7 bases identical to TRBD1. V was pared by 0 bases and J by 7 bases, with 9 bases of the junction left unmatched. From germline, CDR1 is SGHDN and CDR2 FVKESK. The CDR3 runs 15 residues. CDR3: CASSQDAGGLREQYF. The CDR3 DNA is TGTGCCAGCAGCCAAGATGCAGGGGGTTTACGGGAGCAGTACTTC. Variable domain in full (rest from reference TRBV14 and TRBJ2-7): EAGVTQFPSHSVIEKGQTVTLRCDPISGHDNLYWYRRVMGKEIKFLLHFVKESKQDESGMPNNRFLAERTGGTYSTLKVQPAELEDSGVYFCASSQDAGGLREQYFGPGTRLTVT.

V usage is TRBV5-3 and J usage is TRBJ1-6; D not resolved. TRBV5-3 counts as an open reading frame of uncertain function. CDR3 size: 14 residues. Trimming pared 4 bases from V and 14 bases from J, leaving 19 bases between. CDR3 nucleotide sequence: TGTGCCAGAAGCCAGCAGGCCCCGTGGTGGGCCCTCCACTTT. Translation: CARSQQAPWWALHF.

The CDR3 here is CASSVGRENTEAFF. Written as DNA, the CDR3 is TGTGCCAGCAGCGTGGGACGTGAGAACACTGAAGCTTTCTTT. This chain links TRBV5-4 with TRBJ1-1; D is perhaps TRBD1 (5 bases). The CDR3 has 14 amino acids. V was trimmed by 4 bases and J by 1 base, leaving 11 bases between them. CDR1 and CDR2 from the germline V gene are SGHNT and YYREEE (reference sequence).

The J gene is TRBJ1-2, the V gene TRBV29-1; 7 nucleotides agree with TRBD1. V lost 0 bases and J lost 2; bases outside the gene matches: 0. CDR1 is SQVTM and CDR2 is ANQGSEA in the germline V gene. This CDR3 spans 13 amino acids. In nucleotides, the CDR3 is TGCAGCGTTGAAGACAGGGGGAACTATGGCTACACCTTC. Encoded protein: CSVEDRGNYGYTF.

This clone has only a few counts. V and J are TRBV29-1 and TRBJ2-1, with TRBD2 identical over 8 bases. This CDR3 has 14 amino acids. V lost 6 bases, J lost 5 bases, and 9 bases stayed unmatched. Germline V gene lookup returns CDR1 SQVTM and CDR2 ANQGSEA. This CDR3 is CSVREAGGHNEQFF. The DNA of the CDR3 is TGCAGCGTCAGGGAGGCGGGAGGTCACAATGAGCAGTTCTTC.

This clone was observed a handful of times. The J gene is TRBJ2-3, the V gene TRBV6-5; TRBD2 is a possible D gene (5 bases). CDR1 is MNHEY and CDR2 is SVGAGI in the germline V gene. The CDR3 sequence is 15 residues long. Trimming took off 2 bases at V and 5 bases at J, with 14 bases between the two ends. Written as DNA, the CDR3 is TGTGCCAGCAGTTACAGCCTAGCCCCGGGAGATACGCAGTATTTT. Translation gives CASSYSLAPGDTQYF.

This clone has a handful of counts. The chain joins TRBV4-1 to TRBJ1-6; 10 nucleotides match TRBD1. The CDR3 sequence is 16 residues long. The V gene end was trimmed by 4 bases and the J gene end by 10 bases; junction bases not matched to a gene: 10. CDR1 and CDR2 (germline): MGHRA, YSYEKL. The CDR3 region is CASSPRVGTGVSPLHF. As DNA, the CDR3 is TGCGCCAGCAGCCCCCGGGTGGGGACAGGGGTCTCACCCCTCCACTTT.

The chain combines TRBV2 with TRBJ1-6; the match to TRBD1 covers 9 bases. V shed 5 bases and J 7 bases; nucleotides not matched to a gene: 12. Germline CDR1 reads SNHLY; CDR2 reads FYNNEI. The CDR3 contains 17 residues. The CDR3 loop reads CASSLDDLGQGNSPLHF. The CDR3, as DNA: TGTGCCAGCAGTTTAGACGACCTGGGACAGGGAAATTCACCCCTCCACTTT. Full variable domain (missing parts from reference TRBV2 and TRBJ1-6): EPEVTQTPSHQVTQMGQEVILRCVPISNHLYFYWYRQILGQKVEFLVSFYNNEISEKSEIFDDQFSVERPDGSNFTLKIRSTKLEDSAMYFCASSLDDLGQGNSPLHFGNGTRLTVT.

This CDR3 reads CASSLGYSNQPQHF. CDR3 nucleotide sequence: TGTGCCAGCAGCTTGGGGTATAGCAATCAGCCCCAGCATTTT. The V and J genes are TRBV5-6 and TRBJ1-5; D not resolved. V shed 0 bases and J shed 0 bases, with 4 bases lying between them. The CDR3 sequence is 14 residues long. Looked up from germline, CDR1 is SGHDT and CDR2 is YYEEEE.

The chain recombines TRBV29-1 with TRBJ2-5; weak D call: TRBD2 (5 bases). Germline loops: CDR1 SQVTM, CDR2 ANQGSEA. Trimming took 6 bases from V and 1 from J, leaving 9 bases between them. The CDR3 runs to 12 residues. CDR3 sequence: CSVWTSQETQYF. As DNA, the CDR3 is TGCAGCGTCTGGACTTCCCAAGAGACCCAGTACTTC.

V is TRBV25-1 and J is TRBJ2-5; TRBD2 might be the D (6 bases). The germline V and J ends were trimmed by 2 bases and 1 base, with 8 bases remaining between them. Germline V lookup: CDR1 MGHDK, CDR2 SYGVNS. CDR3 length: 14 residues. In DNA form, the CDR3 reads TGTGCCAGCAGTGAAGCGGGGTTCCAAGAGACCCAGTACTTC. Translating it yields CASSEAGFQETQYF.

In nucleotides, the CDR3 is TGTGCCTGGAAAGGACAGTCTAACTATGGCTACACCTTC. It translates to CAWKGQSNYGYTF. The chain is built from TRBV30 and TRBJ1-2; TRBD1 is a possible D gene (6 bases). The CDR3 sequence is 13 residues long. V was trimmed by 4 bases and J by 0 bases, leaving 9 bases between them. Germline V gene data show CDR1 as GTSNPN and CDR2 as SVGIG (reference sequence).

This rearrangement joins TRBV25-1 to TRBJ2-3; D possibly corresponds to TRBD2 (5 bases). There are 12 residues in the CDR3. Trimming shortened V by 2 bases and J by 5 bases, and 5 bases separated the two germline ends. Germline lookup yields CDR1 MGHDK and CDR2 SYGVNS. The DNA for the CDR3 is TGTGCCAGCAGTGAAGGAGGAGATACGCAGTATTTT. Translated: CASSEGGDTQYF.

CDR3 amino acids: CATSRDQATDTQYF. The CDR3 nucleotides are TGTGCCACCAGCAGAGATCAAGCGACAGATACGCAGTATTTT. This chain connects TRBV15 to TRBJ2-3; D call uncertain. The CDR3 sequence is 14 residues long. Trimming shortened V by 0 bases and J by 3 bases, and 7 bases separated the two germline ends. The germline gives CDR1 LNHNV, CDR2 YYDKDF (reference sequence).

This chain joins TRBV29-1 and TRBJ2-5, with 9 bases aligning to TRBD2. Germline V gene lookup returns CDR1 SQVTM and CDR2 ANQGSEA. The CDR3 runs to 12 residues. The V gene end was trimmed by 7 bases and the J gene end by 2 bases; junction bases not matched to a gene: 2. CDR3 loop: CSAGLAQETQYF. The CDR3, as DNA: TGCAGCGCAGGACTAGCGCAAGAGACCCAGTACTTC.

The chain carries TRBV6-6 and TRBJ2-7; possibly TRBD2 for D (5 bases). Germline V gene lookup returns CDR1 MNHNY and CDR2 SVGAGI (reference sequence). The CDR3 loop spans 12 amino acids. V was trimmed by 5 bases and J by 5 bases, leaving 10 bases between them. The DNA of the CDR3 is TGTGCCAGCAGTCGGGGTAGTGACGAGCAGTACTTC. This encodes CASSRGSDEQYF.

The genes are TRBV2 and TRBJ2-2; a weak D match, TRBD1 (5 bases). Germline-derived CDR1 and CDR2 are SNHLY and FYNNEI. V lost 9 bases, J lost 0 bases, and 14 bases lay in between. CDR3 length equals 15 residues. CDR3 in amino acids: CARMKDTSNTGELFF. Written as DNA, the CDR3 is TGTGCCAGGATGAAGGACACGTCGAACACCGGGGAGCTGTTTTTT.

The chain combines TRBV7-8 with TRBJ2-5; D is undetermined. V lost 0 bases and J 1 base, leaving 6 bases between the germline ends. The CDR3 spans 14 residues. Germline V gene data show CDR1 as SGHVS and CDR2 as FQNEAQ. As DNA, the CDR3 is TGTGCCAGCAGCTTAGCGAGCCCCCAAGAGACCCAGTACTTC. Translated: CASSLASPQETQYF.

This clone was seen a single time. This rearrangement joins TRBV29-1 to TRBJ1-2; D is perhaps TRBD1 (5 bases). The length of the CDR3 is 13 residues. The V gene lost 3 bases and the J gene lost 8 bases, with 16 bases spanning the gap. Germline CDR1 reads SQVTM; CDR2 reads ANQGSEA. The CDR3 DNA sequence: TGCAGCGTTGATGAGGACAAAGGTTCAGGCTACACCTTC. Its translation is CSVDEDKGSGYTF.

The CDR3 DNA sequence: TGTGCCAGCAGCGTATACCGGGACAGGCAAGAGACCCAGTACTTC. This gives the protein CASSVYRDRQETQYF. The genes are TRBV7-2 and TRBJ2-5; 8 bases agree with TRBD1. The CDR3 has 15 residues. Germline CDR1 is SGHTA and CDR2 is FQGNSA. Trimming at V came to 5 bases and at J to 2 bases, leaving 7 bases not matched to a gene.